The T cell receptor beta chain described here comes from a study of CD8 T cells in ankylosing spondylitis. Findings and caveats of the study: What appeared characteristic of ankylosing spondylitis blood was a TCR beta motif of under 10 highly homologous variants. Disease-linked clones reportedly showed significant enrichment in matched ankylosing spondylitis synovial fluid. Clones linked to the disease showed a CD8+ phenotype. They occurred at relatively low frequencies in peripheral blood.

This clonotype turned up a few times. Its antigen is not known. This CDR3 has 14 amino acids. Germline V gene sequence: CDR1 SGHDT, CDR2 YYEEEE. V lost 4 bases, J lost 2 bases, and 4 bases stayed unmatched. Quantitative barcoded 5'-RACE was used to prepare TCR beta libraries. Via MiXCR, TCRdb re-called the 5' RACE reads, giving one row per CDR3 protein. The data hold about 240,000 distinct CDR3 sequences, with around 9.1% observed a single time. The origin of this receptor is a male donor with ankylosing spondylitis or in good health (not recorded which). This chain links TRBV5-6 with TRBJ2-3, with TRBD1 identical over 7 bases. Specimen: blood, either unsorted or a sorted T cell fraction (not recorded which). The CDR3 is CASSPGQFTDTQYF. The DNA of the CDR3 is TGTGCCAGCAGCCCGGGACAGTTCACAGATACGCAGTATTTT.